This entry describes one T cell receptor beta chain. The antigen remains undetermined. The entry originates in a study of lymphopenia after photon versus proton radiotherapy. The study's findings and limits: Only patients who died were analyzed for survival; proton advantage is unproven.

The germline V and J ends were trimmed by 0 bases and 5 bases, with 14 bases remaining between them. The CDR3 has 15 amino acids. The germline V gene encodes CDR1 LNHNV and CDR2 YYDKDF (reference sequence). Data came from immunoSEQ multiplex PCR; TCRdb stores just in-frame clones and leaves some out. This table holds roughly 58,000 clones, about 90% found once. The sequenced sample was peripheral blood, obtained from a patient treated with proton-based radiotherapy. The rearrangement joins TRBV15 to TRBJ2-7, with D maybe TRBD2 (6 bases). This TCR came from a man aged 80 or over with esophageal cancer. CDR3 loop: CATSRDGAGFNEQYF. CDR3 coding DNA: TGTGCCACCAGCAGAGACGGGGCGGGATTCAACGAGCAGTACTTC. Full variable domain (remainder filled in from reference TRBV15 and TRBJ2-7): DAMVIQNPRYQVTQFGKPVTLSCSQTLNHNVMYWYQQKSSQAPKLLFHYYDKDFNNEADTPDNFQSRRPNTSFCFLDIRSPGLGDTAMYLCATSRDGAGFNEQYFGPGTRLTVT.